The 2 T cell receptor beta chains below all came from one sample that was sequenced in a study of Ad26.COV2.S vaccination and SARS-CoV-2 variants (dated by TCRdb to the early 2020s). Read against the paper, the sample's treatment or condition label means: some 19 received Ad26.COV2.S at low or high dose, single or two shots; about 5 received placebo; per-sample allocation not given. For vaccine and placebo recipients, the sequenced repertoires came from samples collected on day 63 after the first injection. Receptor amplification or capture employed the immunoSEQ multiplex PCR assay. This is the immuneACCESS table as TCRdb keeps it, with only in-frame sequences that have V and J called. A part of the clones is gone; compared with another copy, unresolved V genes explain less than half, and the rest is unexplained. The sample profile shows hundreds of thousands of clones; approximately 90% of them were found once. The biggest ten clones account for approximately 5% of the sample.

Specimen: peripheral blood, collected in a trial of Ad26.COV2.S vaccine versus placebo. The receptors derive from a person aged 18 to 65 who received the Ad26.COV2.S COVID-19 vaccine or a placebo.

With respect to this clone: At the DNA level, this CDR3 is encoded by other sequences in the same sample as well. V gene TRBV27 combines with J gene TRBJ1-5; D unclear. Trimming took off 3 bases at V and 4 bases at J, with 7 bases between the two ends. The CDR3 covers 13 residues. Germline-derived CDR1 and CDR2 are MNHEY and SMNVEV (reference sequence). The CDR3 reads CASSLRENQPQHF. The DNA for the CDR3 is TGTGCCAGCAGTTTGAGGGAGAATCAGCCCCAGCATTTT.

The chain combines TRBV12-3 or TRBV12-4 with TRBJ1-1; D may be TRBD1 (5 bases). V was pared by 5 bases and J by 7 bases, with 11 bases between. The CDR3 extends over 12 amino acids. The CDR3, as DNA: TGTGCCAGCAGTACTCGACAGCTTGAAGCTTTCTTT. Translated, it gives CASSTRQLEAFF.